This T cell receptor (beta chain) was recorded in a study of neurological immune-mediated disorders. Germline CDR1 KGHDR, CDR2 SFDVKD. J was trimmed by 4 bases and V by 4 bases; bases with no gene match: 4. The CDR3 covers 15 residues. From the 5' RACE reads, TCRdb called clonotypes with MiXCR, one entry per CDR3 protein. Here the sample spans about 79,000 distinct CDR3 sequences, 13% to 15% being singletons. This clonotype came up many times. The sequenced sample consisted of PBMCs. The chain carries TRBV24-1 and TRBJ2-2; 8 bases agree with TRBD1. The TCR comes from a woman aged 50 to 60 in good health. The CDR3: CATSDWTGSTGELFF. The CDR3, as DNA: TGTGCCACCAGTGACTGGACAGGGAGCACCGGGGAGCTGTTTTTT.